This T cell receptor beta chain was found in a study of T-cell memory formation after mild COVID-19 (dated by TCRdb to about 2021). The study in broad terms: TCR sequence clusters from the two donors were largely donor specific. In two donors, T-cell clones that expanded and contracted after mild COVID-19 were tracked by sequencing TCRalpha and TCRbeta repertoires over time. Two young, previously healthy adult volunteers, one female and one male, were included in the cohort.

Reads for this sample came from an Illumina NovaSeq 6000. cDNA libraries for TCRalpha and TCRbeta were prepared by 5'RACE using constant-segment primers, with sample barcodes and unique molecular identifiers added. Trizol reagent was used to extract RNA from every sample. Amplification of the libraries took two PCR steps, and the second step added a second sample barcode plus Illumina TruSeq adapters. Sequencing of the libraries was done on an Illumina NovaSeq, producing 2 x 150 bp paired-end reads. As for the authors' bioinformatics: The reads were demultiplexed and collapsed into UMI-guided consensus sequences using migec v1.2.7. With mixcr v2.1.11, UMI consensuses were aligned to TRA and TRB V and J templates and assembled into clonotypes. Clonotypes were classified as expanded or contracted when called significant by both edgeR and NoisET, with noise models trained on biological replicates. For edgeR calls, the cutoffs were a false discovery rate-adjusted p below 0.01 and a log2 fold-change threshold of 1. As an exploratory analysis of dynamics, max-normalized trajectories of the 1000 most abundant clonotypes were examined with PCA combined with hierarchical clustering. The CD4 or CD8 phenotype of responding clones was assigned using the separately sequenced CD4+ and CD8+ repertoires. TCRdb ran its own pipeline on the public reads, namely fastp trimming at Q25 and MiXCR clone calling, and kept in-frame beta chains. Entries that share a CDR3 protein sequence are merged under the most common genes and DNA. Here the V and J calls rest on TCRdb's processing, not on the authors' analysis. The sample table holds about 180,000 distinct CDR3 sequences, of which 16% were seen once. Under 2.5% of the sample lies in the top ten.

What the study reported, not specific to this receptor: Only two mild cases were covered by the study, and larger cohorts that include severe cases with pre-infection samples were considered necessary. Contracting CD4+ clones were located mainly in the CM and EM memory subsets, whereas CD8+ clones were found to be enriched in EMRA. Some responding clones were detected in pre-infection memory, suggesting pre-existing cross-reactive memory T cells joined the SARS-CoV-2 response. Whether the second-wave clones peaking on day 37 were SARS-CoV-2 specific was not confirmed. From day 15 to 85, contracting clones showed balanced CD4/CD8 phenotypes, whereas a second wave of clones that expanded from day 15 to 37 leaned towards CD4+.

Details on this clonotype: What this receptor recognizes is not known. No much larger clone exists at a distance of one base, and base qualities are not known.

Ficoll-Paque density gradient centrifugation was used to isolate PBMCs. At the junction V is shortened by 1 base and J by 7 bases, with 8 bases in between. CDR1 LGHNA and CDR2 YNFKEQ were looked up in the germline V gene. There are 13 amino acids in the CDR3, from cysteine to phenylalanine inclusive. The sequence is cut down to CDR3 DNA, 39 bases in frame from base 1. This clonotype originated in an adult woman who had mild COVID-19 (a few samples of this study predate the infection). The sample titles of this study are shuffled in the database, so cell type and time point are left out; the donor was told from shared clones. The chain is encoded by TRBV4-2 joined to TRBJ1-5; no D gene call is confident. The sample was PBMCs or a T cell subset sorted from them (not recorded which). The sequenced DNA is TGTGCCAGCAGCCAAGGTCTGCAGCAGCCCCAGCATTTT. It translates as CASSQGLQQPQHF.